This entry features one T cell receptor beta chain sequence. The antigen is not known. The germline V and J ends were trimmed by 5 bases and 4 bases, with 12 bases remaining between them. In germline, CDR1 is MNHEY, CDR2 SMNVEV (reference sequence). This CDR3 contains 14 residues. Quantitative 5'-RACE with molecular barcodes was used to make the TCR beta libraries. TCRdb reprocessed the 5' RACE reads with MiXCR, giving one entry per CDR3 protein. The sample shows about 210,000 distinct CDR3 sequences, 7.3% of them seen only once. This sample was included in a study of CD8 T cells in ankylosing spondylitis. Notes on the study in general: Ankylosing spondylitis blood seemed to carry a telltale TCR beta motif made of under ten highly homologous variants. It was reported that disease-linked clones were significantly enriched in matched ankylosing spondylitis synovial fluid.

This TCR was recovered from a male donor with ankylosing spondylitis. The gene calls are TRBV27 and TRBJ2-1, with D perhaps TRBD2 (6 bases). Material for sequencing was blood, either unsorted or a sorted T cell fraction (not recorded which). The CDR3 here is CASSPTGLYNEQFF. DNA for the CDR3: TGTGCCAGCAGTCCCACGGGACTGTACAATGAGCAGTTCTTC.